This TCR beta chain was obtained from a study of blood T cell repertoires in COVID-19. Study details: COVID-19 samples collected from the United States, Italy and Spain covered acute and convalescent phases. PBMCs, B-cell-depleted T cells, or T cells were the source of the cDNA or gDNA that made up the material.

This CDR3 has 16 amino acids. J gave up 3 bases and V 4 bases, and 10 bases lay outside the gene matches. Germline CDR1 and CDR2: SGDLS and YYNGEE. One Seattle source followed patients from active infection through their disease course. Sequencing was performed with immunoSEQ multiplex PCR; in TCRdb, only in-frame clones are kept and a portion is missing. The data contain 150,000 to 200,000 clones, roughly 90% of them singletons. The source material was peripheral blood. The clonotype originates from a man younger than 45 with COVID-19, enrolled during active disease. The chain couples TRBV9 to TRBJ2-3, with 8 positions matching TRBD2. The CDR3 DNA sequence: TGTGCCAGCAGCACTAGGACTAGCCAGCGTACAGATACGCAGTATTTT. Translated: CASSTRTSQRTDTQYF.